This TCR beta chain appears in the sequencing data of a study of cytomegalovirus exposure and HLA in healthy donors. About the study: Assignment to the Caucasian-associated ancestry cluster applied to more than 75% of the approximately 400 genotyped donors.

With respect to this clone: Its antigen is currently unknown.

With 60 Vbeta and 13 Jbeta primers, the PCR was carried out. In the original analysis: The authors later counted about 80 million unique TCR beta chains, around 9.9 million of them shared. Sequenced by immunoSEQ multiplex PCR; TCRdb stores in-frame clones only, minus some. V, J and clone size are those of that table, while D and trimming were read from the DNA. The repertoire holds approximately 150,000 clones, with 82% as singletons. Findings and limits, study-wide: Presence/absence analysis assumed near-uniform sequencing depth across donors. Published work reported that the classifier diagnosed cytomegalovirus status with high specificity and sensitivity.

Trimming shortened V by 4 bases and J by 1 base, and 15 bases separated the two germline ends. Per the germline V gene, CDR1 is SGHRS and CDR2 is YFSETQ. This CDR3 has 16 amino acids. This clonotype was obtained from a man in his late teens or twenties in good health and CMV-seropositive. Sequencing was carried out using PBMCs. This chain uses TRBV5-1 with TRBJ2-1; D may be TRBD2 (5 bases). The CDR3 coding sequence is TGCGCCAGCAGCCGTTTGGCGGGTACTTCCTACAATGAGCAGTTCTTC. Its protein is CASSRLAGTSYNEQFF. Full variable domain (remainder filled in from reference TRBV5-1 and TRBJ2-1): KAGVTQTPRYLIKTRGQQVTLSCSPISGHRSVSWYQQTPGQGLQFLFEYFSETQRNKGNFPGRFSGRQFSNSRSEMNVSTLELGDSALYLCASSRLAGTSYNEQFFGPGTRLTVL.